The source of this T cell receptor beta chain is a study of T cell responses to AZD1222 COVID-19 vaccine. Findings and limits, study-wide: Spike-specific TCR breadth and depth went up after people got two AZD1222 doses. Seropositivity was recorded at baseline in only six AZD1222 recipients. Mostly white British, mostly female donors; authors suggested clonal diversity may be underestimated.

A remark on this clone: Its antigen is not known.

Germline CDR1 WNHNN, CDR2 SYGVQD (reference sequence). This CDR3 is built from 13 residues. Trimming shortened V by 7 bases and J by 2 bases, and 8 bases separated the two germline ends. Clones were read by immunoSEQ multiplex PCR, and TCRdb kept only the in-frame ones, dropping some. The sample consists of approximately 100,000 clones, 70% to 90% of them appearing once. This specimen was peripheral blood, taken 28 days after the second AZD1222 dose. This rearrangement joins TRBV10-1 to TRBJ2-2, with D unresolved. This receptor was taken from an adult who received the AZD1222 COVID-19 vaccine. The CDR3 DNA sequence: TGCGCCAGCACCGACACAAACACCGGGGAGCTGTTTTTT. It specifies CASTDTNTGELFF.